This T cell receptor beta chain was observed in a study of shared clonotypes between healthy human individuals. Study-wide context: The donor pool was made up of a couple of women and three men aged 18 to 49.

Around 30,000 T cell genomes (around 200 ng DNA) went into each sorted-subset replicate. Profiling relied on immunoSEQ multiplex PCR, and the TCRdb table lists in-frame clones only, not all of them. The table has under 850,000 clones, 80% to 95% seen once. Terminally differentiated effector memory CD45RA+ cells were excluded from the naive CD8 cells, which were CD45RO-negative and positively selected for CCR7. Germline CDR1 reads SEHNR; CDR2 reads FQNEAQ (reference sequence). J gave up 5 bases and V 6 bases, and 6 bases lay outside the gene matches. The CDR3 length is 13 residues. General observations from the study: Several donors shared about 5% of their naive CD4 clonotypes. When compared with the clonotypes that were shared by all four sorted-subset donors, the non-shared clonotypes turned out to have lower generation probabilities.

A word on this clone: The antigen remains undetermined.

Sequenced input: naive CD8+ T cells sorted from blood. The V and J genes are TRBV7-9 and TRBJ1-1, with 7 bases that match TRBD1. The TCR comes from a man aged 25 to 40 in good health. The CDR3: CASRETGATEAFF. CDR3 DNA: TGTGCCAGCAGGGAAACAGGGGCGACTGAAGCTTTCTTT. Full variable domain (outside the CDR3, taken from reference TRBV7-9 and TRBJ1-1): DTGVSQNPRHKITKRGQNVTFRCDPISEHNRLYWYRQTLGQGPEFLTYFQNEAQLEKSRLLSDRFSAERPKGSFSTLEIQRTEQGDSAMYLCASRETGATEAFFGQGTRLTVV.